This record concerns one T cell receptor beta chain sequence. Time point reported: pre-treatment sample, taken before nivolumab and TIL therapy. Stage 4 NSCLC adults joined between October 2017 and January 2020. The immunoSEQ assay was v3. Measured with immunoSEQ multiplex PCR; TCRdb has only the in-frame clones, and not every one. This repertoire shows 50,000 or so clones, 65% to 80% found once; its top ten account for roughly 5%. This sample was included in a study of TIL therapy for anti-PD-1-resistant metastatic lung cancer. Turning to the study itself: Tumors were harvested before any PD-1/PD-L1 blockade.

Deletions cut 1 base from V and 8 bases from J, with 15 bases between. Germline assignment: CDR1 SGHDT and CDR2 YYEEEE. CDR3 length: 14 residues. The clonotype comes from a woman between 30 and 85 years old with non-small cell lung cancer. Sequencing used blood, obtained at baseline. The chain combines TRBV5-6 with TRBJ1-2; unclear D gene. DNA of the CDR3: TGTGCCAGCAGCTTGATGGCGGCAATTAGAGGCTACACCTTC. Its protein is CASSLMAAIRGYTF.